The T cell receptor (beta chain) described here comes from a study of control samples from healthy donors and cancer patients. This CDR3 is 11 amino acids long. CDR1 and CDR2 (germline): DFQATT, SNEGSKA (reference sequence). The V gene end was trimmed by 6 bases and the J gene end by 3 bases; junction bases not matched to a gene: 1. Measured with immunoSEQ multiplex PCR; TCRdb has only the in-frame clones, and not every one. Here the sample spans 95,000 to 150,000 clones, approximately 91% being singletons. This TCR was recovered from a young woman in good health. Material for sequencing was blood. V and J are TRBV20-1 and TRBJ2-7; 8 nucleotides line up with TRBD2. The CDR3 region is CSAGTSYEQYF. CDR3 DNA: TGCAGTGCCGGGACTAGCTACGAGCAGTACTTC.